The 32 T cell receptor beta chains reported below all come from one sample, sequenced in a study of radiation and T cells in renal cell carcinoma. Stated time point: blood 4 weeks post-SBRT, at nephrectomy. The treatment is: 15 Gy SBRT to primary tumor, nephrectomy 4 weeks later. Assay used: immunoSEQ multiplex PCR; TCRdb lists only in-frame clones, some missing. This table has approximately 86,000 clones, around four fifths appearing once. Here the sequenced sample was blood, taken from a patient whose treatment included radiotherapy and nephrectomy. These receptor sequences come from a middle-aged man with renal cell carcinoma.

This clone appeared once. This rearrangement joins TRBV28 to TRBJ2-5; TRBD1 or TRBD2 may be the D gene (5 bases each). Germline CDR1 MDHEN, CDR2 SYDVKM. This CDR3 region has 14 residues. Trimming pared 3 bases from V and 5 bases from J, leaving 13 bases between. The CDR3 protein is CASSFLGREETQYF. The DNA of the CDR3 is TGTGCCAGCAGTTTTCTGGGCAGGGAGGAGACCCAGTACTTC.

V usage is TRBV21-1 and J usage is TRBJ2-7. TRBV21-1 has pseudogene status. This CDR3 contains 15 residues. CDR3 protein: CASSPRDPSSVEQYF. CDR3 DNA sequence: TGTGCCAGCAGCCCCCGGGACCCCTCCTCCGTCGAGCAGTACTTC.

V is TRBV14 and J is TRBJ1-6; 10 bases map to TRBD1. V gave up 4 bases and J gave up 6 bases; unmatched junction bases: 3. The germline gives CDR1 SGHDN, CDR2 FVKESK. The CDR3 extends over 15 amino acids. The CDR3 is CASSPGQGFNSPLHF. DNA for the CDR3: TGTGCCAGCAGCCCGGGACAGGGGTTTAATTCACCCCTCCACTTT.

As concerns this clone: Germline is not matched at one junction end, which may reflect a read error. This sequence joins TRBV28 and TRBJ1-2; no definite D call. The CDR3 length is 13 residues. Germline V gives CDR1 MDHEN, CDR2 SYDVKM. CDR3 sequence reads: CASSLSAKYGYTF. The CDR3 nucleotides are TGTGCCAGCAGTTTATCAGCTAAATATGGCTACACCTTC.

This chain joins TRBV18 and TRBJ1-3; TRBD1 matches 7 bases. The ends lost 5 bases at V and 3 bases at J; junction bases unmatched: 7. This CDR3 has 15 amino acids. Germline V CDR1 and CDR2: KGHSH, LQKENI. Here the CDR3 DNA reads TGTGCCAGCTCAGCCGGGACAGCAGATGGAAACACCATATATTTT. Its translation: CASSAGTADGNTIYF.

The CDR3 nucleotides are TGCGCCAGCAGTCCGGGCCTCCGTAACTACAATGAGCAGTTCTTC. This gives the protein CASSPGLRNYNEQFF. The J gene is TRBJ2-1, the V gene TRBV5-1; no clear D. V dropped 5 bases and J dropped 3 bases, with 15 bases sitting between them. The length of the CDR3 is 15 residues. Germline CDR1 and CDR2: SGHRS and YFSETQ. The variable domain in full, with the rest retrieved from reference TRBV5-1 and TRBJ2-1, is KAGVTQTPRYLIKTRGQQVTLSCSPISGHRSVSWYQQTPGQGLQFLFEYFSETQRNKGNFPGRFSGRQFSNSRSEMNVSTLELGDSALYLCASSPGLRNYNEQFFGPGTRLTVL.

This clone showed up just once. V is TRBV18 and J is TRBJ1-2; D is unclear. Germline-derived CDR1 and CDR2 are KGHSH and LQKENI. The CDR3 is made up of 15 amino acids. Deletions cut 3 bases from V and 1 base from J, with 12 bases between. The CDR3 spells CASSPGSSGNYGYTF. The CDR3 nucleotides are TGTGCCAGCTCACCGGGGAGTAGCGGTAACTATGGCTACACCTTC.

This clone was counted once. This chain joins TRBV4-1 and TRBJ1-3; D ambiguous. Trimming removed 1 base from V and 4 bases from J, with 14 bases in between. This CDR3 has 16 amino acids. Germline CDR1 is MGHRA and CDR2 is YSYEKL. In nucleotides, the CDR3 is TGCGCCAGCAGCCAAGCCCCGATCGATGCAGGAAACACCATATATTTT. Its translation is CASSQAPIDAGNTIYF.

The chain carries TRBV27 and TRBJ2-1; 7 bases fit TRBD1. Germline CDR1 and CDR2: MNHEY and SMNVEV (reference sequence). The CDR3 runs 16 residues. The V and J ends lost 5 bases and 6 bases, in that order; junction bases with no gene match: 13. The DNA for the CDR3 is TGTGCCAGCAGTACCCGACAGGGAATTCAGGTCAATGAGCAGTTCTTC. Residues: CASSTRQGIQVNEQFF.

V usage is TRBV13 and J usage is TRBJ2-2, with 8 bases lining up with TRBD2. The CDR3 covers 16 residues. Germline loops: CDR1 PRHDT, CDR2 FYEKMQ (reference sequence). V was pared by 0 bases and J by 4 bases, with 4 bases of the junction left unmatched. CDR3 residues: CASSLGGAGATGELFF. CDR3 DNA: TGTGCCAGCAGCTTAGGGGGAGCGGGAGCCACCGGGGAGCTGTTTTTT.

This clone appeared once. CDR3 bases: TGCAGCGTTAGGCTAGTAGGGGAGACCCAGTACTTC. Protein sequence: CSVRLVGETQYF. The V and J genes are TRBV29-1 and TRBJ2-5; D is unclear. Trimming pared 5 bases from V and 5 bases from J, leaving 12 bases between. This CDR3 spans 12 amino acids. Germline V gene data show CDR1 as SQVTM and CDR2 as ANQGSEA.

The chain links TRBV4-2 to TRBJ1-4, with a weak D call TRBD1 (6 bases). The CDR3 contains 15 residues. Germline assignment: CDR1 LGHNA and CDR2 YNFKEQ. Trimming cost V 0 bases and J 8 bases, with 13 bases left between them. The CDR3: CASSQEVRGNEKLFF. The CDR3, as DNA: TGTGCCAGCAGCCAAGAGGTCAGGGGTAACGAAAAACTGTTTTTT.

V usage is TRBV5-1 and J usage is TRBJ2-1; D unresolved. The length of the CDR3 is 13 residues. Germline lookup yields CDR1 SGHRS and CDR2 YFSETQ. Trimming stripped 3 bases from V and 5 bases from J, with 9 bases between. The CDR3 here is CASSYPQNNEQFF. The CDR3 DNA reads TGCGCCAGCAGCTACCCCCAAAACAATGAGCAGTTCTTC.

The genes are TRBV20-1 and TRBJ2-7; D is unresolved. The CDR3 sequence is 11 residues long. The germline V gene has CDR1 DFQATT and CDR2 SNEGSKA (reference sequence). V was trimmed by 5 bases and J by 5 bases, leaving 10 bases between them. The CDR3 region has the DNA TGCAGTGCTCTTGATGAGGACGAGCAGTACTTC. It is translated as CSALDEDEQYF.

V usage is TRBV29-1 and J usage is TRBJ1-2; no clear D gene. The germline CDR1 and CDR2 sequences are SQVTM and ANQGSEA. This CDR3 region has 11 residues. The V and J ends lost 8 bases and 1 base respectively, with 8 bases between them. The CDR3 sequence: CSHASNYGYTF. The DNA of the CDR3 is TGCAGCCACGCAAGTAACTATGGCTACACCTTC.

This clone was seen once. The chain has TRBV29-1 and TRBJ2-1; D is tentatively TRBD1 or TRBD2 (5 bases each). CDR3 size: 14 residues. Trimming shortened V by 7 bases and J by 0 bases, and 13 bases separated the two germline ends. Germline V lookup: CDR1 SQVTM, CDR2 ANQGSEA. The CDR3 bases are TGCAGCGCCCGGGACCCAAGCTCCTACAATGAGCAGTTCTTC. It specifies CSARDPSSYNEQFF.

The gene calls are TRBV29-1 and TRBJ2-1; D is perhaps TRBD1 (5 bases). This CDR3 spans 13 amino acids. V was pared by 4 bases and J by 1 base, with 8 bases between. CDR1 is SQVTM and CDR2 is ANQGSEA in the germline V gene. The CDR3 here is CSVAGYSYNEQFF. CDR3 sequence (DNA): TGCAGCGTTGCAGGGTATTCCTACAATGAGCAGTTCTTC.

The chain uses TRBV5-8 and TRBJ2-5; D remains unclear. Trimming pared 4 bases from V and 2 bases from J, leaving 6 bases between. Germline V gene sequence: CDR1 SGHTS, CDR2 YDEGEE. The CDR3 has 12 amino acids. The CDR3 spells CASSKKQETQYF. DNA of the CDR3: TGTGCCAGCAGCAAGAAACAAGAGACCCAGTACTTC.

The V call is TRBV29-1, the J call TRBJ2-1, with a tentative D call TRBD2 (6 bases). The germline V and J ends were trimmed by 5 bases and 9 bases, with 14 bases remaining between them. Germline loops: CDR1 SQVTM, CDR2 ANQGSEA. The CDR3 is made up of 12 amino acids. In DNA form, the CDR3 reads TGCAGCGTTAACGCGGGACCCGGTGAGCAGTTCTTC. It yields the protein CSVNAGPGEQFF.

As concerns this clone: The same CDR3 arises from other DNA sequences in this sample as well. This chain joins TRBV9 and TRBJ1-1; D is undetermined. The CDR3 length is 13 residues. V dropped 0 bases and J dropped 1 base, with 4 bases sitting between them. CDR1 SGDLS and CDR2 YYNGEE come from the germline V gene. The CDR3 DNA sequence: TGTGCCAGCAGCGTAGGTCCGAACACTGAAGCTTTCTTT. Translated, it gives CASSVGPNTEAFF.

The chain links TRBV30 to TRBJ1-1, with 8 bases aligning to TRBD1. The CDR3 is 13 amino acids. Germline V CDR1 and CDR2: GTSNPN, SVGIG (reference sequence). Trimming took 2 bases from V and 5 from J; bases not matched to a gene: 4. CDR3 region: CAWSHWTGTEAFF. The CDR3 coding sequence is TGTGCCTGGAGTCACTGGACAGGGACTGAAGCTTTCTTT.

V and J are TRBV21-1 and TRBJ2-3; the table gives TRBD2 as D, unverified against the DNA. TRBV21-1 corresponds to a pseudogene. The length of the CDR3 is 15 residues. The CDR3 DNA reads as TGTGCCAGCCTTCGGGGGGGCGGCAGCACAGATACGCAGTATTTT. Protein: CASLRGGGSTDTQYF.

The V and J genes are TRBV11-2 and TRBJ2-1; 8 bases match TRBD2. The germline CDR1 and CDR2 sequences are SGHAT and FQNNGV. There are 15 residues in the CDR3. V lost 0 bases and J lost 4; bases outside the gene matches: 2. CDR3 residues: CASSLDGGAYNEQFF. DNA for the CDR3: TGTGCCAGCAGCTTAGACGGGGGGGCTTACAATGAGCAGTTCTTC.

The chain employs TRBV19 and TRBJ1-5, with unresolved D. Germline assignment: CDR1 LNHDA and CDR2 SQIVND (reference sequence). The CDR3 is 13 amino acids. With 4 bases removed from V and 7 bases from J, the gap between germline ends came to 11 bases. The CDR3 bases are TGTGCCAGTAGTACGGAGTTGGGCCAGCCCCAGCATTTT. This codes for CASSTELGQPQHF.

J is TRBJ2-7 and V is TRBV5-5; 10 nucleotides agree with TRBD1. The CDR3 has 15 residues. Germline V gene lookup returns CDR1 SGHKS and CDR2 YYEKEE (reference sequence). Trimming cost V 4 bases and J 6 bases; bases outside gene matches: 10. The CDR3 here is CASSPGTGDIFEQYF. CDR3 coding DNA: TGTGCCAGCAGCCCTGGGACAGGGGATATTTTCGAGCAGTACTTC.

This chain joins TRBV27 and TRBJ2-3; 16 nucleotides align to TRBD2. V was clipped by 5 bases and J by 2 bases; unmatched bases: 10. The germline V gene encodes CDR1 MNHEY and CDR2 SMNVEV (reference sequence). The CDR3 is made up of 19 amino acids. In DNA, the CDR3 is TGTGCCAGCAGTCCAGTGGGACTAGCGGGGGGGCTCACCACAGATACGCAGTATTTT. Translation: CASSPVGLAGGLTTDTQYF.

The J gene is TRBJ1-2, the V gene TRBV19; a possible D gene is TRBD1 (5 bases). Trimming left V 3 bases short and J 7 bases short, with 15 bases between. The germline V gene encodes CDR1 LNHDA and CDR2 SQIVND (reference sequence). The CDR3 sequence is 14 residues long. The CDR3 DNA sequence: TGTGCCAGTAGTATCGCCAGGGAGCACGGTGGCTACACCTTC. It encodes CASSIAREHGGYTF.

In this sample, this clone turned up a few times. The CDR3 nucleotides are TGCGCCAGCAGCCAAGCTAGCCTAGCGGGGGGCACCGGGGAGCTGTTTTTT. Translation: CASSQASLAGGTGELFF. This rearrangement joins TRBV4-1 to TRBJ2-2; 11 positions match TRBD2. Per the germline V gene, CDR1 is MGHRA and CDR2 is YSYEKL. The V gene end was trimmed by 1 base and the J gene end by 4 bases; junction bases not matched to a gene: 5. The CDR3 spans 17 residues.

This clone is labeled as medium-sized. The chain recombines TRBV18 with TRBJ2-1, with a tentative D call TRBD1 (7 bases). The CDR3 has 15 residues. In germline, CDR1 is KGHSH, CDR2 LQKENI. Trimming removed 10 bases at V and 6 bases at J, with 22 bases between. The CDR3 loop reads CATSGVEGAANEQFF. The CDR3 DNA sequence: TGTGCCACCTCGGGAGTGGAGGGGGCAGCCAATGAGCAGTTCTTC. Using reference TRBV18 and TRBJ2-1 for the parts outside the CDR3, the full variable domain is NAGVMQNPRHLVRRRGQEARLRCSPMKGHSHVYWYRQLPEEGLKFMVYLQKENIIDESGMPKERFSAEFPKEGPSILRIQQVVRGDSAAYFCATSGVEGAANEQFFGPGTRLTVL.

This chain uses TRBV2 with TRBJ1-2, with D perhaps matching TRBD1 (6 bases). Germline V gene data show CDR1 as SNHLY and CDR2 as FYNNEI. Trimming pared 6 bases from V and 6 bases from J, leaving 14 bases between. The CDR3 has 13 amino acids. The CDR3 here is CASRTDSHHGYTF. The CDR3 DNA follows: TGTGCCAGCAGGACGGACAGTCACCATGGCTACACCTTC.

The rearrangement uses TRBV19 and TRBJ2-5; D possibly matches TRBD1 or TRBD2 (5 bases each). The germline CDR1 and CDR2 sequences are LNHDA and SQIVND (reference sequence). The V end lost 3 bases, the J end lost 5 bases, and 16 bases lay between the germline ends. The CDR3 is made up of 15 amino acids. The CDR3 coding sequence is TGTGCCAGTAGTATTAGCCCGGGGCTGGGGGAGACCCAGTACTTC. This codes for CASSISPGLGETQYF.

This chain connects TRBV11-2 to TRBJ1-6; D unclear. V lost 4 bases to trimming and J lost 3 bases, with 19 bases between them. This CDR3 has 18 residues. CDR1 is SGHAT and CDR2 is FQNNGV in the germline V gene. CDR3 residues: CASSSRVRSVSYNSPLHF. CDR3 nucleotide sequence: TGTGCCAGCAGCTCACGGGTCAGGTCCGTAAGCTATAATTCACCCCTCCACTTT.